Detailed here is one T cell receptor (beta chain). Sequenced by immunoSEQ multiplex PCR; TCRdb stores in-frame clones only, minus some. The data show 130,000 to 150,000 clones, 88% seen once. These data originate in a study of cytomegalovirus exposure and HLA in healthy donors. The CDR3 totals 14 residues. CDR1 and CDR2 (germline): SGHRS, YFSETQ. V was pared by 3 bases and J by 4 bases, with 13 bases between. The receptor was isolated from a woman between 18 and 30 years old in good health and CMV-seropositive. The sequenced sample was PBMCs. This chain joins TRBV5-1 and TRBJ1-2, with D maybe TRBD1 (6 bases). CDR3 loop: CASSSQGDGYGYTF. The CDR3 DNA sequence: TGCGCCAGCAGCTCACAGGGAGATGGCTATGGCTACACCTTC.